The 32 T cell receptor beta chains listed next were all sequenced from one sample in a study of identical twins. From the 5' RACE reads, TCRdb called clonotypes with MiXCR, one entry per CDR3 protein. The sample shows approximately 1.8 million distinct CDR3 sequences, less than 40% of them seen only once. Sequenced: cord blood. The receptors shown here come from a newborn girl in good health.

V gene TRBV11-2 combines with J gene TRBJ2-1, with a possible D match to TRBD2 (5 bases). The CDR3 loop spans 16 amino acids. Between the trimmed V and J ends, which lost 2 bases and 7 bases, there was a span of 18 bases. From germline, CDR1 is SGHAT and CDR2 FQNNGV. The DNA for the CDR3 is TGTGCCAGCAGCTTAATCCCCCCAAGCGGCAGTAATGAGCAGTTCTTC. It specifies CASSLIPPSGSNEQFF.

With regard to this clonotype: One junction end does not reproduce the germline sequence, and a read error may be involved. This chain uses TRBV7-7 with TRBJ2-5; D not resolved. This CDR3 spans 14 amino acids. The germline V gene encodes CDR1 SSHAT and CDR2 FNYEAQ (reference sequence). The CDR3 nucleotides are TGTGCTAGCAGCCCAGGAGAACCCCAAGAGACCCAGTACTTC. Residues: CASSPGEPQETQYF.

V gene TRBV24-1 combines with J gene TRBJ2-3; D is uncertain. This CDR3 has 14 amino acids. Germline CDR1 reads KGHDR; CDR2 reads SFDVKD. Trimming removed 3 bases from V and 6 bases from J, with 12 bases in between. The CDR3 protein is CATSDPRLVDTQYF. Written as DNA, the CDR3 is TGTGCCACCAGTGATCCGCGCCTAGTGGATACGCAGTATTTT.

This clonotype was observed a few times. CDR3 coding DNA: TGTGCCAGCCATTTTTTCCGGGACAGGGGAACGACGTATACGCAGTATTTT. Its protein product is CASHFFRDRGTTYTQYF. This sequence joins TRBV12-3 or TRBV12-4 and TRBJ2-3; TRBD1 agrees at 10 bases. Trimming cost V 8 bases and J 7 bases; bases outside gene matches: 18. This CDR3 has 17 amino acids.

V usage is TRBV7-9 and J usage is TRBJ2-1, with TRBD1 identical over 9 bases. J was trimmed by 6 bases and V by 6 bases; bases with no gene match: 9. The CDR3 is made up of 15 amino acids. The germline CDR1 and CDR2 sequences are SEHNR and FQNEAQ (reference sequence). The CDR3 loop is CASSTRDREINEQFF. For the CDR3, the DNA is TGTGCCAGCAGTACCCGGGACAGGGAGATCAATGAGCAGTTCTTC.

This clonotype was observed a handful of times. The gene calls are TRBV6-1 and TRBJ1-4; tentatively, D is TRBD1 (6 bases). Per germline, CDR1 MNHNS and CDR2 SASEGT. This CDR3 is built from 14 residues. The V gene lost 6 bases and the J gene lost 10 bases, with 18 bases spanning the gap. CDR3 residues: CASSAPGGERKLFF. CDR3 nucleotide sequence: TGTGCCAGCAGCGCCCCGGGGGGCGAAAGAAAACTGTTTTTT.

The rearrangement links TRBV5-5 to TRBJ2-1; TRBD1 matches at 11 bases. V was pared by 4 bases and J by 7 bases, with 10 bases of the junction left unmatched. In germline, CDR1 is SGHKS, CDR2 YYEKEE (reference sequence). The CDR3 extends over 16 amino acids. CDR3 nucleotide sequence: TGTGCCAGCAGCCCAGGCCTTGGACAGGGGGCAAATGAGCAGTTCTTC. Protein product: CASSPGLGQGANEQFF.

The chain joins TRBV20-1 to TRBJ2-4; 10 nucleotides agree with TRBD2. The CDR3 has 15 amino acids. J gave up 4 bases and V 5 bases, and 8 bases lay outside the gene matches. Per the germline V gene, CDR1 is DFQATT and CDR2 is SNEGSKA (reference sequence). In nucleotides, the CDR3 is TGCAGTGCTGCCCACACGGGACTAGCGAAAAACATTCAGTACTTC. Protein product: CSAAHTGLAKNIQYF.

The gene calls are TRBV20-1 and TRBJ2-7; the D gene could be TRBD1 or TRBD2 (5 bases each). The length of the CDR3 is 12 residues. Germline V gives CDR1 DFQATT, CDR2 SNEGSKA (reference sequence). The V end lost 0 bases, the J end lost 6 bases, and 9 bases lay between the germline ends. CDR3 sequence reads: CSARDTGLEQYF. The CDR3 bases are TGCAGTGCTAGAGACACGGGGCTCGAGCAGTACTTC.

The V gene is TRBV9, the J gene TRBJ2-1, with 8 bases aligning to TRBD2. Matching the DNA end better, TRBJ2-7 makes the J call doubtful. This CDR3 region has 17 residues. Germline CDR1 reads SGDLS; CDR2 reads YYNGEE. The CDR3 loop reads CASSVAGGRSSYNEQYF. Here the CDR3 DNA reads TGTGCCAGCAGCGTAGCGGGGGGGCGGTCCTCCTACAATGAGCAGTACTTC.

J is TRBJ2-1 and V is TRBV20-1; 8 nucleotides agree with TRBD2. Germline assignment: CDR1 DFQATT and CDR2 SNEGSKA (reference sequence). The CDR3 spans 17 residues. J gave up 0 bases and V 1 base, and 8 bases lay outside the gene matches. CDR3 DNA sequence: TGCAGTGCTAGAGGTCGTAGCGGGGCGAGCTCCTACAATGAGCAGTTCTTC. This translates into CSARGRSGASSYNEQFF.

Details on this clonotype: A junction end diverges from the germline sequence, so it may reflect a read error. The CDR3 reads CSASSSGIRFYNERFF. In nucleotides, the CDR3 is TGCAGTGCTAGCAGTAGCGGAATCAGGTTCTACAATGAGCGGTTCTTC. The chain is built from TRBV20-1 and TRBJ2-1; possibly TRBD2 for D (6 bases). This CDR3 spans 16 amino acids. The germline gives CDR1 DFQATT, CDR2 SNEGSKA (reference sequence).

The rearrangement uses TRBV20-1 and TRBJ2-5, with a weak D call TRBD2 (6 bases). V lost 1 base and J lost 11, with 20 bases in between. Germline loops: CDR1 DFQATT, CDR2 SNEGSKA (reference sequence). The CDR3 totals 14 residues. DNA of the CDR3: TGCAGTGCTAGAGCCGGGAGCTCCCACAATGAGCAGTACTTC. This sequence encodes CSARAGSSHNEQYF.

V is TRBV4-1 and J is TRBJ1-2; maybe TRBD1 (6 bases). CDR1 is MGHRA, CDR2 YSYEKL, per germline. The V gene lost 1 base and the J gene lost 5 bases, with 23 bases spanning the gap. This CDR3 comprises 18 residues. In DNA form, the CDR3 reads TGCGCCAGCAGCCAAGTTGCCGGGGTGGTTTGGACAGAATATGGCTACACCTTC. It specifies CASSQVAGVVWTEYGYTF.

The chain carries TRBV5-1 and TRBJ1-1; D might be TRBD1 (5 bases). Germline V gene lookup returns CDR1 SGHRS and CDR2 YFSETQ. V lost 4 bases, J lost 3 bases, and 10 bases lay in between. This CDR3 has 13 amino acids. The CDR3 loop is CASSRGRYTEAFF. The DNA for the CDR3 is TGCGCCAGCAGCCGGGGACGGTACACTGAAGCTTTCTTT. The full variable domain, rest sourced from reference TRBV5-1 and TRBJ1-1, is KAGVTQTPRYLIKTRGQQVTLSCSPISGHRSVSWYQQTPGQGLQFLFEYFSETQRNKGNFPGRFSGRQFSNSRSEMNVSTLELGDSALYLCASSRGRYTEAFFGQGTRLTVV.

This clonotype was observed at least ten times. The chain uses TRBV20-1 and TRBJ2-7; TRBD1 might be the D (5 bases). This CDR3 is built from 15 residues. V lost 3 bases to trimming and J lost 4 bases, with 19 bases between them. In germline, CDR1 is DFQATT, CDR2 SNEGSKA (reference sequence). CDR3 residues: CSASGWGRSLYEQYF. The CDR3 nucleotides read TGCAGTGCTAGCGGGTGGGGCAGGTCATTATACGAGCAGTACTTC.

This clonotype was observed a few times. V is TRBV5-4 and J is TRBJ2-5; 8 nucleotides align to TRBD2. CDR3 size: 13 residues. J gave up 1 base and V 5 bases, and 1 base lay outside the gene matches. The germline V gene encodes CDR1 SGHNT and CDR2 YYREEE (reference sequence). The CDR3 loop is CASRTSAQETQYF. In DNA form, the CDR3 reads TGTGCCAGCAGGACTAGCGCCCAAGAGACCCAGTACTTC.

The gene calls are TRBV6-5 and TRBJ2-7; 14 bases are shared with TRBD2. CDR3 length equals 17 residues. The V gene's germline CDR1 is MNHEY and CDR2 SVGAGI. The ends lost 2 bases at V and 2 bases at J; junction bases unmatched: 5. The CDR3 region has the DNA TGTGCCAGCAGTTACACCTCGGGACTAGCGGGGGCCTACGAGCAGTACTTC. Protein: CASSYTSGLAGAYEQYF.

As DNA, the CDR3 is TGCAGTGCGGGATCCGGGCGCTATAATTCACCCCTCCACTTT. Translation: CSAGSGRYNSPLHF. V is TRBV20-1 and J is TRBJ1-6; no definite D call. The V end lost 6 bases, the J end lost 3 bases, and 12 bases lay between the germline ends. Per germline, CDR1 DFQATT and CDR2 SNEGSKA (reference sequence). CDR3 length: 14 amino acids.

Regarding this clonotype: The germline gene is not matched at one end of the junction; a read error may be the cause. The rearrangement uses TRBV3-1 and TRBJ2-7; D could derive from TRBD1 or TRBD2 (5 bases each). CDR1 is LGHDT, CDR2 YNNKEL, per germline (reference sequence). The CDR3 sequence is 14 residues long. The CDR3 reads CASSQDIGGYEQYF. The CDR3 region has the DNA TGTGCCAGTAGCCAAGATATTGGGGGCTACGAGCAGTACTTC.

This clonotype was counted a few times. This chain links TRBV5-1 with TRBJ2-1; no reliable D call. Trimming stripped 6 bases from V and 5 bases from J, with 6 bases between. Germline V gene lookup returns CDR1 SGHRS and CDR2 YFSETQ. The length of the CDR3 is 11 residues. CDR3 in amino acids: CASTVDNEQFF. CDR3 bases: TGCGCCAGCACGGTCGACAATGAGCAGTTCTTC.

In this sample, this clonotype turned up a few times. V is TRBV11-1 and J is TRBJ2-1, with 10 bases aligning to TRBD2. The CDR3 totals 16 residues. The V and J ends lost 1 base and 5 bases, in that order; junction bases with no gene match: 5. Germline V lookup: CDR1 SGHAT, CDR2 FQDESV (reference sequence). In DNA form, the CDR3 reads TGTGCCAGCAGCTTAGAAGCTAGCGGGAGACACAATGAGCAGTTCTTC. Translation: CASSLEASGRHNEQFF.

The CDR3 DNA follows: TGTGCCAGCAGCTCCAGACTGGTAGACATTCAGTACTTC. Translation: CASSSRLVDIQYF. V usage is TRBV7-2 and J usage is TRBJ2-4; D unclear. With 4 bases removed from V and 8 bases from J, the gap between germline ends came to 12 bases. CDR1 is SGHTA, CDR2 FQGNSA, per germline. This CDR3 is 13 amino acids long.

The chain's CDR3 is CASSVGGTSIETQYF. In DNA form, the CDR3 reads TGTGCCAGCAGCGTAGGAGGGACTAGCATCGAGACCCAGTACTTC. The rearrangement uses TRBV9 and TRBJ2-5, with 9 positions matching TRBD2. J was trimmed by 5 bases and V by 0 bases; bases with no gene match: 5. The CDR3 sequence is 15 residues long. CDR1 is SGDLS, CDR2 YYNGEE, per germline.

Regarding this clonotype: Since a much larger clone is just one base distant, this may be a read error. The gene calls are TRBV20-1 and TRBJ2-3, with D maybe TRBD1 (6 bases). The germline V and J ends were trimmed by 3 bases and 0 bases, with 10 bases remaining between them. CDR3 length: 14 residues. Germline-derived CDR1 and CDR2 are DFQATT and SNEGSKA (reference sequence). For the CDR3, the DNA is TGCAGTGCTAGGTGGGGGCCTAGCACAGATACGCAGTATTTT. This sequence encodes CSARWGPSTDTQYF.

In this sample, this clonotype turned up a few times. The V call is TRBV25-1, the J call TRBJ2-7, with TRBD2 identical over 13 bases. CDR3 length: 18 amino acids. CDR1 and CDR2 from the germline V gene are MGHDK and SYGVNS. With V trimmed by 0 bases and J by 1 base, 6 bases remained unmatched. Here the CDR3 reads CASSEYARTSGSSYEQYF. The CDR3 nucleotides are TGTGCCAGCAGTGAATACGCCCGGACTAGCGGGAGTTCCTACGAGCAGTACTTC.

This clonotype was observed a few times. The rearrangement links TRBV27 to TRBJ1-5, with unresolved D. The CDR3 runs to 14 residues. V lost 4 bases to trimming and J lost 0 bases, with 7 bases between them. The germline V gene encodes CDR1 MNHEY and CDR2 SMNVEV (reference sequence). Here the CDR3 DNA reads TGTGCCAGCAGTTCCCTAGTTAGCAATCAGCCCCAGCATTTT. Its protein is CASSSLVSNQPQHF.

The chain links TRBV5-1 to TRBJ2-1; D is unclear. Trimming took off 4 bases at V and 8 bases at J, with 22 bases between the two ends. CDR3 length: 16 amino acids. From germline, CDR1 is SGHRS and CDR2 YFSETQ. CDR3 residues: CASSRDPLQFGDEQFF. CDR3 in DNA: TGCGCCAGCAGCCGCGACCCACTCCAGTTTGGGGATGAGCAGTTCTTC. The full variable domain, with the rest looked up from reference TRBV5-1 and TRBJ2-1, is KAGVTQTPRYLIKTRGQQVTLSCSPISGHRSVSWYQQTPGQGLQFLFEYFSETQRNKGNFPGRFSGRQFSNSRSEMNVSTLELGDSALYLCASSRDPLQFGDEQFFGPGTRLTVL.

The chain is built from TRBV28 and TRBJ1-5; D ambiguous. The CDR3 contains 13 residues. From germline, CDR1 is MDHEN and CDR2 SYDVKM. V was clipped by 6 bases and J by 9 bases, with 15 bases between them. CDR3 coding DNA: TGTGCCAGCAGCGGACCTGACGATCCGCCCCAGCATTTT. Protein: CASSGPDDPPQHF.

This clonotype has just a few counts. The rearrangement joins TRBV7-2 to TRBJ1-6; TRBD1 aligns across 7 bases. In germline, CDR1 is SGHTA, CDR2 FQGNSA. This CDR3 is built from 16 residues. V lost 1 base and J lost 5; bases outside the gene matches: 5. The chain's CDR3 is CASSLVGTANNSPLHF. DNA of the CDR3: TGTGCCAGCAGCTTAGTAGGGACAGCTAATAATTCACCCCTCCACTTT.

The chain couples TRBV7-9 to TRBJ2-1; 7 bases line up with TRBD1. Germline CDR1 reads SEHNR; CDR2 reads FQNEAQ (reference sequence). The CDR3 totals 13 residues. V trimming: 4 bases; J trimming: 6 bases; junction bases outside the gene matches: 3. CDR3 protein: CASSWGQPNEQFF. In DNA, the CDR3 is TGTGCCAGCAGCTGGGGACAGCCCAATGAGCAGTTCTTC. The variable domain in full, with the rest retrieved from reference TRBV7-9 and TRBJ2-1, is DTGVSQNPRHKITKRGQNVTFRCDPISEHNRLYWYRQTLGQGPEFLTYFQNEAQLEKSRLLSDRFSAERPKGSFSTLEIQRTEQGDSAMYLCASSWGQPNEQFFGPGTRLTVL.

This chain connects TRBV3-1 to TRBJ1-2, with 8 nucleotides matching TRBD1. Germline loops: CDR1 LGHDT, CDR2 YNNKEL (reference sequence). This CDR3 has 14 amino acids. Unmatched junction bases numbered 6, after V lost 3 bases and J lost 6 bases. CDR3 loop: CASSHTDRDNGYTF. Here the CDR3 DNA reads TGTGCCAGCAGCCATACGGACAGGGATAATGGCTACACCTTC. The variable domain in full, with the rest retrieved from reference TRBV3-1 and TRBJ1-2, is DTAVSQTPKYLVTQMGNDKSIKCEQNLGHDTMYWYKQDSKKFLKIMFSYNNKELIINETVPNRFSPKSPDKAHLNLHINSLELGDSAVYFCASSHTDRDNGYTFGSGTRLTVV.